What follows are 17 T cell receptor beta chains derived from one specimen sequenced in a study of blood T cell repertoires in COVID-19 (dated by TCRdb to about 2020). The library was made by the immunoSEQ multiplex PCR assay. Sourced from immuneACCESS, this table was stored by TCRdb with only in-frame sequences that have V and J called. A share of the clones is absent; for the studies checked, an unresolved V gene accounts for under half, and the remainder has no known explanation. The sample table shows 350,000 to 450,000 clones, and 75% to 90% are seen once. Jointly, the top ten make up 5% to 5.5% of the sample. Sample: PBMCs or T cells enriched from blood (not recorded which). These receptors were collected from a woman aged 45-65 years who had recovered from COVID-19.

The CDR3 protein is CAISGTFEGNTIYF. The CDR3 DNA is TGTGCCATCAGCGGGACTTTTGAAGGAAACACCATATATTTT. The rearrangement links TRBV10-3 to TRBJ1-3, with a weak D call TRBD1 (5 bases). V dropped 6 bases and J dropped 4 bases, with 13 bases sitting between them. The germline V gene has CDR1 ENHRY and CDR2 SYGVKD. CDR3 size: 14 residues.

CDR3: CASSYTPGKGYTF. CDR3 DNA: TGTGCCAGCAGTTACACCCCGGGAAAGGGCTACACCTTC. The chain employs TRBV6-5 and TRBJ1-2, with unresolved D. Germline CDR1 is MNHEY and CDR2 is SVGAGI. Trimming shortened V by 2 bases and J by 8 bases, and 12 bases separated the two germline ends. The CDR3 runs to 13 residues.

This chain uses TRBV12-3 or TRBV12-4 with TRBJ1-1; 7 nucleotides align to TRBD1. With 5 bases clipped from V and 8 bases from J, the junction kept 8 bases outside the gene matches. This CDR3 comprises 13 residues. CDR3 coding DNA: TGTGCCAGCAGTAGAGACAGGGCCCGAGAAGCTTTCTTT. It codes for CASSRDRAREAFF.

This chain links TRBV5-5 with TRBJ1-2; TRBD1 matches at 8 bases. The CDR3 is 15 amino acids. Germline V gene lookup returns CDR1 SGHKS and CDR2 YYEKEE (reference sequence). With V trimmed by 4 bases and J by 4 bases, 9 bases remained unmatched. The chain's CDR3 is CASSNQGAVGYGYTF. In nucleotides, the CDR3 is TGTGCCAGCAGCAACCAGGGGGCAGTGGGCTATGGCTACACCTTC.

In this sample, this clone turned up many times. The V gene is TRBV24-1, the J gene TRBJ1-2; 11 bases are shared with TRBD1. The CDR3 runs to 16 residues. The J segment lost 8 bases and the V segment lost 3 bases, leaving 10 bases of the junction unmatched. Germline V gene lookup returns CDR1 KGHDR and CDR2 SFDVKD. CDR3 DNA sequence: TGTGCCACCAGTGATGCCGGGACAGGGGGACTTTCGGGCTACACCTTC. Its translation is CATSDAGTGGLSGYTF.

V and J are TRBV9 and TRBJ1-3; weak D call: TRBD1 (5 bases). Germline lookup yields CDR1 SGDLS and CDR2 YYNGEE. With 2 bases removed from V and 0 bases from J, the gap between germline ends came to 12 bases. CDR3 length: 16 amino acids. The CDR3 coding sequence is TGTGCCAGCAGCGTTTCGACAGACAGCTCTGGAAACACCATATATTTT. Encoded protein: CASSVSTDSSGNTIYF.

CDR3 bases: TGTGCCACCTCTACCGGGACAGGGAATTCACCCCTCCACTTT. It is translated as CATSTGTGNSPLHF. The rearrangement joins TRBV10-3 to TRBJ1-6, with TRBD1 identical over 9 bases. The CDR3 runs to 14 residues. The V and J ends lost 10 bases and 7 bases, in that order; junction bases with no gene match: 8. Germline CDR1 and CDR2: ENHRY and SYGVKD.

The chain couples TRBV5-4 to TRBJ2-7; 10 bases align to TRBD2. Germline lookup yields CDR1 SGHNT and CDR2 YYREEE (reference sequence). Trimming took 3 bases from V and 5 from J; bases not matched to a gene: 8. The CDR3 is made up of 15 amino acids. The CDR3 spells CASSSLAGGRNEQYF. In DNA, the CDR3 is TGTGCCAGCAGCTCATTAGCGGGAGGCAGGAACGAGCAGTACTTC.

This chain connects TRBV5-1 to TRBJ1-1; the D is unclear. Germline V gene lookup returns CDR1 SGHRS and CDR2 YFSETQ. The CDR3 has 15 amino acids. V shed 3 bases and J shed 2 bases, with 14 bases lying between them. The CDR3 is CASSYGRNVNTEAFF. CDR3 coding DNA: TGCGCCAGCAGCTACGGGAGAAACGTCAACACTGAAGCTTTCTTT.

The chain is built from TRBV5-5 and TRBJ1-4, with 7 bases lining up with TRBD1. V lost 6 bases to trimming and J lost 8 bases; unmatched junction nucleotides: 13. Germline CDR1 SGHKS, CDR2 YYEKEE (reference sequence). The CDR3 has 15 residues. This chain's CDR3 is CASTAGTARGEKLFF. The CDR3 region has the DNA TGTGCCAGCACCGCGGGGACAGCGAGGGGGGAAAAACTGTTTTTT.

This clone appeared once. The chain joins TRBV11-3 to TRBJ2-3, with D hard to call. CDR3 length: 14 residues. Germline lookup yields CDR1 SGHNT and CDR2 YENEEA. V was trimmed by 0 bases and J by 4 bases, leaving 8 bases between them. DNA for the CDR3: TGTGCCAGCAGCTTAGAGTTCTTCCCAGATACGCAGTATTTT. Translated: CASSLEFFPDTQYF.

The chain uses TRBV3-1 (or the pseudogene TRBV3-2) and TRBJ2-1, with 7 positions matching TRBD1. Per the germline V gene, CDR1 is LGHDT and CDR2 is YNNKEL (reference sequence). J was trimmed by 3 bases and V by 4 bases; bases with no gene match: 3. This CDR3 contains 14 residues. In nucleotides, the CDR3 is TGTGCCAGCAGCCTGGGACAGCTCTACAATGAGCAGTTCTTC. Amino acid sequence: CASSLGQLYNEQFF.

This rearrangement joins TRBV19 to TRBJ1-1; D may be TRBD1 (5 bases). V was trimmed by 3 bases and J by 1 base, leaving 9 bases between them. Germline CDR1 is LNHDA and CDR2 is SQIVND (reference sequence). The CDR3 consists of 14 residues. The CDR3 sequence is CASSMVGQNTEAFF. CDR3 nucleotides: TGTGCCAGTAGTATGGTTGGACAGAACACTGAAGCTTTCTTT.

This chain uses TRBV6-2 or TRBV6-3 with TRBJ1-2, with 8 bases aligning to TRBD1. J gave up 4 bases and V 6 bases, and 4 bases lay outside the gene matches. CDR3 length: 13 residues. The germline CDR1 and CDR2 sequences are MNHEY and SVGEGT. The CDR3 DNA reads TGTGCCAGCAGCGGACAGGGCCCCTATGGCTACACCTTC. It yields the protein CASSGQGPYGYTF.

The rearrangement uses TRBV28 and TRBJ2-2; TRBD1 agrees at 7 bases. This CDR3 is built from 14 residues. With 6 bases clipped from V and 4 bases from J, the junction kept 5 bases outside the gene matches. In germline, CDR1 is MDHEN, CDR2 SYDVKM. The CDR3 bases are TGTGCCAGCAGACGACAGGGATCCACCGGGGAGCTGTTTTTT. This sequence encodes CASRRQGSTGELFF. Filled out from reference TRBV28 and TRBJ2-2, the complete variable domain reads DVKVTQSSRYLVKRTGEKVFLECVQDMDHENMFWYRQDPGLGLRLIYFSYDVKMKEKGDIPEGYSVSREKKERFSLILESASTNQTSMYLCASRRQGSTGELFFGEGSRLTVL.

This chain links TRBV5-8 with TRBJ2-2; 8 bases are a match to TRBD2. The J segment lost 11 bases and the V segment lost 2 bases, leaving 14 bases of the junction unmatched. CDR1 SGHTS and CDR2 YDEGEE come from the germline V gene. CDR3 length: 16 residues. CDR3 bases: TGTGCCAGCAGCTTAGGGCTAGCGGGCCTCACGGGAGAGCTGTTTTTT. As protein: CASSLGLAGLTGELFF.

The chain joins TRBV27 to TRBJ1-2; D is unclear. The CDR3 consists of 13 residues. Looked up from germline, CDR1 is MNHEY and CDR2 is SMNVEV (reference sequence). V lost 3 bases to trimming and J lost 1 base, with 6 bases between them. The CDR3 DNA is TGTGCCAGCAGTTTGGCCATTAACTATGGCTACACCTTC. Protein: CASSLAINYGYTF.